This T cell receptor (beta chain) was captured by sequencing in a study of radiotherapy plus CTLA-4 blockade in lung cancer. Study at large: Across the patients, objective responses occurred in approximately 19%, and disease control in 31%.

Findings of the study overall: Early clonal dynamics of blood T cells, together with interferon-beta, were reported as the best response predictor. In blood, after radiotherapy plus ipilimumab, tumor-derived TCR clones expanded.

Germline CDR1 reads MNHNS; CDR2 reads SASEGT. This CDR3 region has 14 residues. Trimming at V came to 4 bases and at J to 1 base, leaving 3 bases not matched to a gene. In chemo-refractory metastatic non-small-cell lung cancer, patients got ipilimumab CTLA-4 blockade together with focal radiation. Concerning this clone itself: Its specificity is unknown.

TCRdb's copy holds only in-frame clones and misses some; the assay was immunoSEQ multiplex PCR. This repertoire shows 80,000 or so clones, under 90% found once; its top ten account for 0.65% to 0.85%. This rearrangement joins TRBV6-1 to TRBJ2-7, with 8 bases fitting TRBD1. This clonotype originated in a human donor with non-small cell lung cancer who had stable disease on radiotherapy plus ipilimumab. Sequencing used peripheral blood, obtained from a patient treated with radiotherapy plus ipilimumab. The DNA for the CDR3 is TGTGCCAGCAGTGTCCGGGACAGGTCCTACGAGCAGTACTTC. It translates to CASSVRDRSYEQYF.